Sequencing of this T cell receptor (beta chain) was carried out in a study of blood T cells in healthy people across ages. In this sample, this clonotype turned up once. Trimming at V came to 9 bases and at J to 0 bases, leaving 12 bases not matched to a gene. CDR1 is SGDLS, CDR2 YYNGEE, per germline. This CDR3 is built from 16 residues. Together with a sample-barcoded 5' primer, a J-beta primer mix was included in a second PCR lasting about 6 to 12 cycles. TCRdb used MiXCR to reprocess the 5' RACE reads, holding one entry per CDR3 protein. Among 500,000 to 650,000 distinct CDR3 sequences listed, roughly a quarter were seen once. Another study also made use of these data, one on T cells of mothers and their children.

The genes are TRBV9 and TRBJ1-5; 7 nucleotides agree with TRBD1. The clonotype originates from a boy younger than 10 in good health. Sequenced sample: blood. CDR3 region: CATRGGTAYSNQPQHF. The DNA for the CDR3 is TGTGCCACCCGAGGGGGGACAGCATATAGCAATCAGCCCCAGCATTTT.